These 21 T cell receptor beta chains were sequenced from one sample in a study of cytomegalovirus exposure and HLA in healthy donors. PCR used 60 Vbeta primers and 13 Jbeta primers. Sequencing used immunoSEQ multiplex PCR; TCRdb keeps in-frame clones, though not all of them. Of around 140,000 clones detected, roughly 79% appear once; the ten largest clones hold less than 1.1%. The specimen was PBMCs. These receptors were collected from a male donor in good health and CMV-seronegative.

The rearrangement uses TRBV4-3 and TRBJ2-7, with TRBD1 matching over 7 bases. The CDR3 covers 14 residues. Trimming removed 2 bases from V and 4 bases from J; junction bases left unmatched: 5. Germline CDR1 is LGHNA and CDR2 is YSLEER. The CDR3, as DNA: TGCGCCAGCAGCCAAAGTTCAGGGGGATACGAGCAGTACTTC. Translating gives CASSQSSGGYEQYF.

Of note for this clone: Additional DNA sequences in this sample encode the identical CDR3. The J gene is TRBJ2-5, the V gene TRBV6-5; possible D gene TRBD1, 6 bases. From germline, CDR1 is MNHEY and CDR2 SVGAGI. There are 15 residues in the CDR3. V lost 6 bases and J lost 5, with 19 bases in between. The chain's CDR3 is CASSPGHHTGETQYF. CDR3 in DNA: TGTGCCAGCAGCCCGGGACATCACACGGGGGAGACCCAGTACTTC.

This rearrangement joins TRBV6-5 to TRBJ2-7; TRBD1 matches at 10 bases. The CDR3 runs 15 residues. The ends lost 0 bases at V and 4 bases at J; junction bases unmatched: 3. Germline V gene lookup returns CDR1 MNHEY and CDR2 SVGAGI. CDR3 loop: CASSYSRTGGYEQYF. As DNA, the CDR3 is TGTGCCAGCAGTTACTCTAGGACAGGGGGTTACGAGCAGTACTTC.

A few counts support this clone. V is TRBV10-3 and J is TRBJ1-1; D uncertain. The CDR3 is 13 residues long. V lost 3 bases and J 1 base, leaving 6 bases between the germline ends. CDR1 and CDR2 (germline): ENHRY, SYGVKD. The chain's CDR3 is CAISDKQNTEAFF. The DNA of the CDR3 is TGTGCCATCAGTGATAAACAGAACACTGAAGCTTTCTTT.

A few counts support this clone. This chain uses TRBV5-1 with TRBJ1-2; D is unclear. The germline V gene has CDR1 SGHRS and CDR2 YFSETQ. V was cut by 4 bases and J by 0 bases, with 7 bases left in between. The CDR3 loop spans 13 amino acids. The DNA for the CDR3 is TGCGCCAGCAGCGATAGAGCTAACTATGGCTACACCTTC. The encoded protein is CASSDRANYGYTF. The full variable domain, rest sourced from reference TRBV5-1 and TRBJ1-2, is KAGVTQTPRYLIKTRGQQVTLSCSPISGHRSVSWYQQTPGQGLQFLFEYFSETQRNKGNFPGRFSGRQFSNSRSEMNVSTLELGDSALYLCASSDRANYGYTFGSGTRLTVV.

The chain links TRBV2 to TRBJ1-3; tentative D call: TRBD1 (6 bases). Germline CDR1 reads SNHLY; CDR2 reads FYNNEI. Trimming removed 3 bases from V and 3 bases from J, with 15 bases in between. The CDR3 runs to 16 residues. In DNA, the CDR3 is TGTGCCAGCAGTGATGGGGACACGGTCTATGGAAACACCATATATTTT. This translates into CASSDGDTVYGNTIYF. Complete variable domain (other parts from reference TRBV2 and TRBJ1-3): EPEVTQTPSHQVTQMGQEVILRCVPISNHLYFYWYRQILGQKVEFLVSFYNNEISEKSEIFDDQFSVERPDGSNFTLKIRSTKLEDSAMYFCASSDGDTVYGNTIYFGEGSWLTVV.

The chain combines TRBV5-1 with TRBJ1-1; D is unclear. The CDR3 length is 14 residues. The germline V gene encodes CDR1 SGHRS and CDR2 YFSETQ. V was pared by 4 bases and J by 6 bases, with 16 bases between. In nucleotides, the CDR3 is TGCGCCAGCAGCCTAACCCCGGGTTCCGCTGAAGCTTTCTTT. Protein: CASSLTPGSAEAFF.

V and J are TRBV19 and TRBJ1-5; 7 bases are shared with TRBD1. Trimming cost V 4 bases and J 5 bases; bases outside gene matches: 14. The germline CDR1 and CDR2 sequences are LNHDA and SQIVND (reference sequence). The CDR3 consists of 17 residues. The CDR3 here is CASSTLRQGRRDQPQHF. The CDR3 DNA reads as TGTGCCAGTAGTACCCTTAGACAGGGAAGAAGGGATCAGCCCCAGCATTTT.

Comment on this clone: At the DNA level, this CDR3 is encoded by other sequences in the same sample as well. The CDR3 region is CASSGGTGGNQPQHF. In nucleotides, the CDR3 is TGTGCCAGCAGCGGAGGGACAGGGGGTAATCAGCCCCAGCATTTT. The J gene is TRBJ1-5, the V gene TRBV7-9, with 11 nucleotides matching TRBD1. V dropped 5 bases and J dropped 4; count of bases not matched to a gene: 4. The CDR3 extends over 15 amino acids. Germline assignment: CDR1 SEHNR and CDR2 FQNEAQ (reference sequence). Full variable domain (rest looked up from reference TRBV7-9 and TRBJ1-5): DTGVSQNPRHKITKRGQNVTFRCDPISEHNRLYWYRQTLGQGPEFLTYFQNEAQLEKSRLLSDRFSAERPKGSFSTLEIQRTEQGDSAMYLCASSGGTGGNQPQHFGDGTRLSIL.

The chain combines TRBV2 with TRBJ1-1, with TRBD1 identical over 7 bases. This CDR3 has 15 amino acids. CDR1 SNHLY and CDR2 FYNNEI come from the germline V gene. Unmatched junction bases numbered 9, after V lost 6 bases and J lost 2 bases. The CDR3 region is CASSLIQGQNTEAFF. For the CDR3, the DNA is TGTGCCAGCAGCTTGATACAGGGGCAAAACACTGAAGCTTTCTTT. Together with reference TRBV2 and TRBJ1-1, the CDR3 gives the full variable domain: EPEVTQTPSHQVTQMGQEVILRCVPISNHLYFYWYRQILGQKVEFLVSFYNNEISEKSEIFDDQFSVERPDGSNFTLKIRSTKLEDSAMYFCASSLIQGQNTEAFFGQGTRLTVV.

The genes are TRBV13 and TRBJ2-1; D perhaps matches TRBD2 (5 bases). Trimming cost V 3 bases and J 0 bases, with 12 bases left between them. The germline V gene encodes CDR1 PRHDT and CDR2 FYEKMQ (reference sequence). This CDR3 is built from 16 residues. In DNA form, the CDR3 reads TGTGCCAGCAGCTTGGAGGTTTTACGCTCCTACAATGAGCAGTTCTTC. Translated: CASSLEVLRSYNEQFF.

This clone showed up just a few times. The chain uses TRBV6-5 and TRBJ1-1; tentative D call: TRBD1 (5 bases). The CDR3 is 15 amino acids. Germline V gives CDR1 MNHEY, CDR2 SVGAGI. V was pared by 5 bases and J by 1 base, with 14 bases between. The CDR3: CASSRPNGANTEAFF. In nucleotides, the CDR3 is TGTGCCAGCAGTCGCCCAAATGGGGCGAACACTGAAGCTTTCTTT.

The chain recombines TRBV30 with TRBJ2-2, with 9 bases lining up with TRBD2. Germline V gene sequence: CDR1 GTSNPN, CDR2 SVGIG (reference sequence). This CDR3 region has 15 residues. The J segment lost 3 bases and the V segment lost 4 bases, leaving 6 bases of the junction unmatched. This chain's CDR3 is CAWIAGGRDTGELFF. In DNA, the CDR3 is TGTGCCTGGATTGCGGGGGGGCGGGACACCGGGGAGCTGTTTTTT.

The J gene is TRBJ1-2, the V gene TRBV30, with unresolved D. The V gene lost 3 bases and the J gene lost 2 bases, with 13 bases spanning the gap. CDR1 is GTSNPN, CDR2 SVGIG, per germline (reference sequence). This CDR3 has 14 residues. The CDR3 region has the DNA TGTGCCTGGAGCCGGGAGTTTTCGAACTATGGCTACACCTTC. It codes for CAWSREFSNYGYTF.

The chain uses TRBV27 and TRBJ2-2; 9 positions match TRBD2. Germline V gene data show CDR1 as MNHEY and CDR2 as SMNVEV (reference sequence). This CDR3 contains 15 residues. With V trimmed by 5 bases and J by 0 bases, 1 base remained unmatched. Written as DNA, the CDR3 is TGTGCCAGCAGTCTAGCGGGGTCGAACACCGGGGAGCTGTTTTTT. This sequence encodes CASSLAGSNTGELFF.

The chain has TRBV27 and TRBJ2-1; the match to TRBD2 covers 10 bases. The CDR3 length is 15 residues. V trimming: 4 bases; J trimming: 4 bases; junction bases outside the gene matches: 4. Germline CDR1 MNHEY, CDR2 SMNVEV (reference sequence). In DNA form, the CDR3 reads TGTGCCAGCAGTTACGGACTAGCGGTATACAATGAGCAGTTCTTC. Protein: CASSYGLAVYNEQFF.

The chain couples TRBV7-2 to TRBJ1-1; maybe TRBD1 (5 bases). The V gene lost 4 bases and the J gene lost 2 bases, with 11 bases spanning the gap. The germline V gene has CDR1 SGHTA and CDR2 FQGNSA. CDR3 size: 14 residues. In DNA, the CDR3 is TGTGCCAGCAGCTCACAGGCTATAAACACTGAAGCTTTCTTT. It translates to CASSSQAINTEAFF.

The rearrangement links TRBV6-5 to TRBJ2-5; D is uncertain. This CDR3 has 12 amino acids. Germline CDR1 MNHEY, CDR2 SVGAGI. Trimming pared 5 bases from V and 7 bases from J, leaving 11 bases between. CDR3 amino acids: CASSHLPGTQYF. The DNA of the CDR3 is TGTGCCAGCAGTCACCTACCGGGGACCCAGTACTTC.

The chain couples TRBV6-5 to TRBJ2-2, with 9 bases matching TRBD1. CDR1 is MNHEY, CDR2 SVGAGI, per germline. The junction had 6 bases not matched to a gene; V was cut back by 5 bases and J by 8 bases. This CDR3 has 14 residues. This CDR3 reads CASSEDRGIGELFF. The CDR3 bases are TGTGCCAGCAGTGAAGACAGGGGGATAGGGGAGCTGTTTTTT.

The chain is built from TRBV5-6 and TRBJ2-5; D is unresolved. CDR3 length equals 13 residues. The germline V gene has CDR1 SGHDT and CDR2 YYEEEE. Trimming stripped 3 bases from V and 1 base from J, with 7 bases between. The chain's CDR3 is CASSSSIQETQYF. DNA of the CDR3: TGTGCCAGCAGCTCGAGCATCCAAGAGACCCAGTACTTC.

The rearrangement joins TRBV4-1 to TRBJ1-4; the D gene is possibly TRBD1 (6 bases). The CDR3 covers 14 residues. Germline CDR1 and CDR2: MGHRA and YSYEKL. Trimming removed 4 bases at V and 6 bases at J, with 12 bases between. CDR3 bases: TGCGCCAGCAGCCTCGGGCAGGGGTATGAAAAACTGTTTTTT. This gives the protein CASSLGQGYEKLFF.